Here is one TCR beta chain with its context. Its antigen is undetermined. The CDR3 runs 15 residues. Germline CDR1 LGHNA, CDR2 YSLEER. Trimming cost V 1 base and J 4 bases; bases outside gene matches: 4. Those donors who had ophthalmopathy presented with moderate-to-severe activity, a CAS of ≥3, a NOSPECS of ≥4 and a duration under 3 months. This entry is derived from a study of Graves' ophthalmopathy and Graves' hyperthyroidism. For the study at large: The blood sample was drawn at first diagnosis and before any treatment. Notes on the study in general: The blood repertoire also included most expanded thyroid clonotypes above 0.001 frequency. Ophthalmopathy progression was predicted by the model at more than 55% sensitivity and approximately 72% specificity.

Amplified material comprised TCR beta CDR3 regions derived from RNA transcripts. HTBI primers served in a first-round RT-PCR, which a second-round multiplex PCR followed. A single record per CDR3 protein comes from TCRdb applying MiXCR to the multiplex PCR reads. The sample lists about 740,000 distinct CDR3 sequences; roughly 41% were seen once. The sequencing sample was made of peripheral blood. The receptor was isolated from an adult man with Graves' ophthalmopathy. This rearrangement joins TRBV4-3 to TRBJ1-5; the match to TRBD1 covers 7 bases. The CDR3 DNA sequence: TGCGCCAGCAGCCAAGTCACGACAGGGAATCAGCCCCAGCATTTT. It yields the protein CASSQVTTGNQPQHF.